This TCR beta chain was found in a study of T cells after yellow fever vaccination. Study results and caveats: A faster peak, day 5 versus 15, was reached by the weaker secondary response. Just a small share of clonotypes turned up in the CD4 compartment as well as the CD8 compartment.

This clonotype was observed many times. Its matching antigen is unknown. Germline lookup yields CDR1 MNHEY and CDR2 SVGEGT. The V and J ends lost 1 base and 1 base respectively, with 17 bases between them. The CDR3 contains 18 residues. TCRdb reprocessed the 5' RACE reads with MiXCR, giving one entry per CDR3 protein. This sample carries tens of thousands of distinct CDR3 sequences, approximately 7.5% of them seen once, and the ten largest clones take roughly 41%. This sequence was found in a man aged 30 to 45 who received the YFV17D yellow fever vaccine. Sequencing used CD8+ T cells sorted from PBMCs, obtained on the day of the yellow fever booster vaccination. The chain is built from TRBV6-2 or TRBV6-3 and TRBJ2-4; no definite D call. CDR3: CASSYFDHRTEAKNIQYF. In nucleotides, the CDR3 is TGTGCCAGCAGTTACTTCGACCACCGGACGGAGGCCAAAAACATTCAGTACTTC.